The subject of this entry is one T cell receptor (beta chain). This clone has more than one count but fewer than ten. Its antigen is not yet known. The record has no base qualities; no much larger clone is one base away. These data are taken from a study of blood T cell repertoires in COVID-19 (dated by TCRdb to between 2020 and 2021). Turning to the overall study: Collaborator samples came from the United States, Italy and Spain and covered acute and convalescent phases of COVID-19. The material from the prospective study consisted of cDNA or gDNA derived from T cells, B-cell-depleted T cells, or PBMCs. Subjects who had been exposed to COVID-19, were actively infected with it, or had recovered from it provided the deeply sampled blood TCRbeta repertoires that made up the dataset. The repertoires were made available in a free public database intended to serve as a resource for research on the immune response to SARS-CoV-2. Samples came from the ongoing ImmuneRACE study (first 160 participants) plus 1,254 subjects from 6 global collaborators. Sample metadata almost always included a de-identified subject ID, COVID-19 status, age in years and sex. Where available, HLA class I and class II types were taken from metadata supplied by the sample provider and were not determined by assay-based typing. General conclusions and limits of the study: The amount of clinical and demographic metadata varied by source and participant and was provided uncurated.

The immunoSEQ Assay, a bias-controlled multiplex PCR, was used to amplify TCRbeta CDR3 regions from genomic DNA. Per the authors' processing: Within the assay, amplification of reference gene primers was used to estimate how many nucleated cells each sample contained. Sequence reads were collapsed and filtered to measure the absolute abundance of every unique TCRbeta CDR3 rearrangement. For each sample, productive Simpson clonality was calculated as the square root of Simpson's diversity index across productive rearrangements. The clones in this table, taken by TCRdb from immuneACCESS, are in-frame only. Not every clone is retained; where verified, under half of the shortfall comes from an unresolved V gene, and the cause of the rest is unknown. That table gives V, J and clone size, and the DNA gave D and trimming. The sample records around 60,000 clones, around 70% of which are singletons. The top ten hold around 4.4% of the sample.

One collaborating source in Seattle enrolled patients while the patients were actively infected and followed the patients over time throughout the course of disease. Each collaborating institution followed its own protocols to collect whole blood in K2EDTA tubes. For TCRbeta analysis, collaborator samples were shipped as frozen whole blood, as isolated PBMCs, or as DNA extracted from either sample type. Its CDR3 holds 13 amino acids, cysteine through phenylalanine. Only the CDR3 DNA is retained, 39 bases long and in frame from the first base. V is shortened by 8 bases, J by 9 bases, and the region joining them spans 22 bases. Via the germline V gene, CDR1 is SQVTM and CDR2 ANQGSEA.

The sequence came from a woman aged 70-85 years with COVID-19, enrolled during active disease. Material for sequencing was peripheral blood. In this chain, TRBV29-1 is recombined with TRBJ2-5; possibly the D gene is TRBD2, per 6 matching bases. The CDR3 sequence is CSLGDDRRGAQYF. The DNA sequence is as follows: TGCAGCCTGGGGGACGATCGGCGCGGGGCCCAGTACTTC. Supplemented by the reference TRBV29-1 and TRBJ2-5 proteins around the CDR3, the complete variable domain is SAVISQKPSRDICQRGTSLTIQCQVDSQVTMMFWYRQQPGQSLTLIATANQGSEATYESGFVIDKFPISRPNLTFSTLTVSNMSPEDSSIYLCSLGDDRRGAQYFGPGTRLLVL.